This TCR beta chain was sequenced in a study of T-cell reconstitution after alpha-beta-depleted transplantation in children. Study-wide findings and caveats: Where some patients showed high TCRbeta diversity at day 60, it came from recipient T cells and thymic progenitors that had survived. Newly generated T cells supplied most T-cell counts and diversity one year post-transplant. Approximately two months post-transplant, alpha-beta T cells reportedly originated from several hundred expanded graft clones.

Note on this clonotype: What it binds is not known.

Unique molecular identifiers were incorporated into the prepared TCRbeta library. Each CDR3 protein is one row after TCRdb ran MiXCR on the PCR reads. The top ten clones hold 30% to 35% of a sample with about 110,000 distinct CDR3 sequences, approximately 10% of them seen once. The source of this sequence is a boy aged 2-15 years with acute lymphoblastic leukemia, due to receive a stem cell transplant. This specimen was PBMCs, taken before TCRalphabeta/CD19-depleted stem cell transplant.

The CDR3 nucleotides are TGTGCCAGCAGCTTCATATACCAAGAGACCCAGTACTTC. Translating it yields CASSFIYQETQYF. The chain employs TRBV7-2 and TRBJ2-5; D gene unclear. Germline V lookup: CDR1 SGHTA, CDR2 FQGNSA. The CDR3 totals 13 residues. With 3 bases removed from V and 0 bases from J, the gap between germline ends came to 5 bases.